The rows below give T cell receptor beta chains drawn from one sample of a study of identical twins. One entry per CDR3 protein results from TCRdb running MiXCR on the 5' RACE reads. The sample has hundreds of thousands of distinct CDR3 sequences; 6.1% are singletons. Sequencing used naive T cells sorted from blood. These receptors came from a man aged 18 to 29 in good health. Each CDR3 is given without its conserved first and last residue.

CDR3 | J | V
ASSYPQSRNEQF | TRBJ2-1 | TRBV7-2
ASGTDIYNKQF | TRBJ2-1 | TRBV7-9
ACIGTGLIEQY | TRBJ2-7 | TRBV30
ASTLGLDTQY | TRBJ2-3 | TRBV7-8
ASSTQVAQETQY | TRBJ2-5 | TRBV7-9
ASTQIGGGNQPQH | TRBJ1-5 | TRBV6-1
ASSLWGEADTQY | TRBJ2-3 | TRBV12-3/TRBV12-4
ASPPNRGREVSGEQY | TRBJ2-7 | TRBV7-8
ASSLIGGDYEQY | TRBJ2-7 | TRBV7-2
ASSRDSPYNEQF | TRBJ2-1 | TRBV4-1
ASRPHRGMNTEAF | TRBJ1-1 | TRBV12-3/TRBV12-4
ASSHGTRVSYNEQF | TRBJ2-1 | TRBV4-2
ASSLNLAGGLNEQF | TRBJ2-1 | TRBV5-1
ASSQELAGAVNTGELF | TRBJ2-2 | TRBV4-3
ASSQDYSNQPQH | TRBJ1-5 | TRBV4-1
ASSEGQTSTDTQY | TRBJ2-3 | TRBV25-1
ASSPPRSRDTGELF | TRBJ2-2 | TRBV7-4
ASSLSMRGRETQY | TRBJ2-5 | TRBV7-9
ASSPPGRAEDTQY | TRBJ2-3 | TRBV3-1
SVEDGDLQETQY | TRBJ2-5 | TRBV29-1
ASSSRGAVSTDTQY | TRBJ2-3 | TRBV7-2
ASSLRTGGTGELF | TRBJ2-2 | TRBV12-3/TRBV12-4
ASSSRDSGTGYNEQF | TRBJ2-1 | TRBV11-1
ATSRGQGAAGELF | TRBJ2-2 | TRBV15
ASSFNHGIGTQY | TRBJ2-3 | TRBV12-3/TRBV12-4
ASSLAGEDQPQH | TRBJ1-5 | TRBV5-1
ASSFGGGRYNEQF | TRBJ2-1 | TRBV5-1
AISPGLQETQY | TRBJ2-5 | TRBV10-3
SVPGTSNTGELF | TRBJ2-2 | TRBV29-1
ASSARIQGISTDTQY | TRBJ2-3 | TRBV7-2
ASSTIADSYNEQF | TRBJ2-1 | TRBV7-6
ASSSRREYPYEQY | TRBJ2-7 | TRBV19
ASSPADRANTEAF | TRBJ1-1 | TRBV12-3/TRBV12-4
SARDTEGGPYYNEQF | TRBJ2-1 | TRBV20-1
ASSSGYWGVPYNEQF | TRBJ2-1 | TRBV5-1
SVEDPRNYGYT | TRBJ1-2 | TRBV29-1
SVVDRGDSGANVLT | TRBJ2-6 | TRBV29-1
ASSSAGLSYEQY | TRBJ2-7 | TRBV7-9
ASSEEFGREGRNEQF | TRBJ2-1 | TRBV2
ASSLELGKGYT | TRBJ1-2 | TRBV7-2
ASSLDPADSYNEQF | TRBJ2-1 | TRBV5-1
ASSLDAGGYEQY | TRBJ2-7 | TRBV5-1
ASSLDRGLGTDTQY | TRBJ2-3 | TRBV4-1
ASKGGKTQY | TRBJ2-5 | TRBV25-1
SAGTPGLATKTQY | TRBJ2-5 | TRBV20-1